This entry lists 9 T cell receptor beta chains sequenced from one sample in a study of cytomegalovirus exposure and HLA in healthy donors (dated by TCRdb to about 2017). The library was built by means of the immunoSEQ multiplex PCR assay. For the multiplex PCR, a mixture combining 60 forward primers for TCR Vbeta segments and 13 reverse primers for TCR Jbeta segments was used. TCRdb limited this immuneACCESS table to in-frame rearrangements with V and J called. A share of clones is missing; checked studies link under half to unresolved V genes, and the rest is unexplained. Within this sample are about 160,000 clones, with about two thirds of them counted one time only. In total, the top ten clones hold approximately 2.5% of the sample. Material for sequencing was PBMCs. The receptors stem from a woman between 25 and 40 years old in good health and CMV-seronegative.

This chain links TRBV5-1 with TRBJ1-1; D is undetermined. The V gene's germline CDR1 is SGHRS and CDR2 YFSETQ. V was cut by 5 bases and J by 6 bases, with 14 bases left in between. The length of the CDR3 is 13 residues. Written as DNA, the CDR3 is TGCGCCAGCAGTGAGGCTCGCGTGGCTGAAGCTTTCTTT. Translating it yields CASSEARVAEAFF.

The chain has TRBV9 and TRBJ2-1; the match to TRBD1 covers 10 bases. The CDR3 sequence is 14 residues long. V dropped 3 bases and J dropped 9; count of bases not matched to a gene: 6. Per the germline V gene, CDR1 is SGDLS and CDR2 is YYNGEE. The CDR3 nucleotides are TGTGCCAGCAGCGCTGGACAGGGGGGGGGTGAGCAGTTCTTC. Encoded protein: CASSAGQGGGEQFF.

The chain combines TRBV5-1 with TRBJ1-2; 9 bases line up with TRBD1. CDR1 and CDR2 from the germline V gene are SGHRS and YFSETQ. The CDR3 consists of 15 residues. V trimming: 2 bases; J trimming: 4 bases; junction bases outside the gene matches: 6. In nucleotides, the CDR3 is TGCGCCAGCAGCTTAACAGGGGGCGCAGGCTATGGCTACACCTTC. This gives the protein CASSLTGGAGYGYTF.

This clone was recorded only once. This chain connects TRBV5-1 to TRBJ2-1; 11 positions match TRBD2. The CDR3 consists of 16 residues. Germline V CDR1 and CDR2: SGHRS, YFSETQ. V shed 0 bases and J 5 bases; nucleotides not matched to a gene: 4. CDR3 sequence: CASSLALAGVHNEQFF. For the CDR3, the DNA is TGCGCCAGCAGCTTGGCACTAGCGGGGGTCCACAATGAGCAGTTCTTC.

The V and J genes are TRBV5-6 and TRBJ2-3; TRBD2 aligns across 8 bases. The CDR3 runs to 16 residues. Unmatched junction bases numbered 7, after V lost 0 bases and J lost 4 bases. Looked up from germline, CDR1 is SGHDT and CDR2 is YYEEEE. For the CDR3, the DNA is TGTGCCAGCAGCTTGGCCCTTGCGGGGGGCCCAGATACGCAGTATTTT. Translating gives CASSLALAGGPDTQYF.

The V and J genes are TRBV18 and TRBJ1-4; D remains unclear. Germline V lookup: CDR1 KGHSH, CDR2 LQKENI. CDR3 size: 12 residues. Trimming removed 6 bases from V and 1 base from J, with 3 bases in between. The CDR3 nucleotides are TGTGCCAGCTCTCTAACTAATGAAAAACTGTTTTTT. It specifies CASSLTNEKLFF.

V and J are TRBV6-5 and TRBJ2-3; 8 nucleotides line up with TRBD1. The germline CDR1 and CDR2 sequences are MNHEY and SVGAGI. V trimming: 7 bases; J trimming: 3 bases; junction bases outside the gene matches: 6. This CDR3 contains 14 residues. The CDR3 protein is CASIPTGDTDTQYF. Written as DNA, the CDR3 is TGTGCCAGCATTCCGACAGGGGATACAGATACGCAGTATTTT.

This clone was found once. The CDR3: CASSLSGASDTQYF. The DNA for the CDR3 is TGTGCCAGCAGCTTATCGGGAGCCTCAGATACGCAGTATTTT. The chain recombines TRBV7-2 with TRBJ2-3; D may be TRBD2 (6 bases). Trimming took 2 bases from V and 4 from J, leaving 10 bases between them. The CDR3 spans 14 residues. Germline-derived CDR1 and CDR2 are SGHTA and FQGNSA.

This clone was detected only once. This sequence joins TRBV5-5 and TRBJ2-7, with 10 bases identical to TRBD1. J gave up 5 bases and V 4 bases, and 6 bases lay outside the gene matches. Germline V gene data show CDR1 as SGHKS and CDR2 as YYEKEE (reference sequence). The CDR3 is 14 amino acids. CDR3 DNA: TGTGCCAGCAGCCCGGGGACAGGGGTTGACGAGCAGTACTTC. Its protein product is CASSPGTGVDEQYF.